This paragraph reports one T cell receptor beta chain. Antigen: not known. The sample comes from a study of OX40 agonist ivuxolimab in advanced cancers. Across the whole study: Patients took ivuxolimab, an agonistic anti-OX40 (CD134) antibody.

Repertoires were generated with immunoSEQ multiplex PCR, while TCRdb's copy carries only in-frame clones and drops some. This table holds around 110,000 clones, about 91% found once. Study results and limitations: There was clonal expansion of CD4+ and CD8+ blood T cells by week 6 at 0.1 to 3.0 mg/kg. Clonal expansion among partial responders at 0.1-3.0 mg/kg ranked near the lowest. Also present in some nonresponders was a low level of normalized T-cell clonal expansion.

Trimming took 4 bases from V and 6 from J; bases not matched to a gene: 7. Germline loops: CDR1 SGHDT, CDR2 YYEEEE. The CDR3 is made up of 15 amino acids. The specimen was CD4+ or CD8+ T cells sorted from blood, collected in a trial of the OX40 agonist ivuxolimab. The chain couples TRBV5-6 to TRBJ2-4, with 10 bases matching TRBD1. The sequence was obtained from an adult with an advanced solid tumor such as melanoma, head and neck, liver or kidney cancer. CDR3 amino acids: CASSKGQGFGNIQYF. DNA for the CDR3: TGTGCCAGCAGCAAGGGACAGGGGTTCGGAAACATTCAGTACTTC. Variable domain in full (rest from reference TRBV5-6 and TRBJ2-4): DAGVTQSPTHLIKTRGQQVTLRCSPKSGHDTVSWYQQALGQGPQFIFQYYEEEERQRGNFPDRFSGHQFPNYSSELNVNALLLGDSALYLCASSKGQGFGNIQYFGAGTRLSVL.